This TCR beta chain came from a study of T cells expressing NK-cell markers. Study background: Sorted CD3+CD56+NKG2C+, CD3+CD56+NKG2C- and CD3+CD56-NKG2C+ T cells supplied TCR beta repertoires.

TCR beta libraries carry UMIs added by 5'RACE template switching. TCRdb reprocessed the 5' RACE reads and stores each CDR3 protein as one record, lacking DNA. This sample's clone table lists approximately 170,000 distinct CDR3 sequences. This CDR3 spans 15 amino acids. Germline lookup yields CDR1 DFQATT and CDR2 SNEGSKA (reference sequence). This sequence joins TRBV20-1 and TRBJ2-7; TCRdb outputs TRBD1, but without DNA this stays unchecked. The TCR was taken from a man aged 18-75 years in good health. Source material: blood T cells: a sorted CD56 or NKG2C T cell subset, CD4+ or CD8+ T cells, or bulk PBMC T cells (not recorded which). CDR3 sequence: CSARAQGAGAYEQYF.